Listed below are T cell receptor beta chains from one sample, sequenced in a study of shared clonotypes between healthy human individuals. Clones were sequenced by immunoSEQ multiplex PCR, and TCRdb holds only the in-frame ones, with some missing. Among about 470,000 clones listed, 75% to 85% were seen once. Specimen: PBMCs. Receptors originate from a middle-aged woman in good health. Some clones in this sample may be carry-over from other donors' samples. The CDR3 runs from the conserved cysteine through the conserved F or W. D genes are given only for firm matches. Clone size is not always given. Where it is, it says once, few, many or a class for expanded clones.

v_call: TRBV19
j_call: TRBJ2-1
d_call: TRBD2
clone_size: -
cdr3_nt: TGTGCCAGTAGTATAGCACTAGCGGGGGTATACTACAATGAGCAGTTCTTC
cdr3_aa: CASSIALAGVYYNEQFF

v_call: TRBV9
j_call: TRBJ1-4
d_call: -
clone_size: -
cdr3_nt: TGTGCCAGCAGCCTACAGGGAAGGCCGAGGGGGGAGGAAAAACTGTTCTTT
cdr3_aa: CASSLQGRPRGEEKLFF

v_call: TRBV15
j_call: TRBJ2-3
d_call: -
clone_size: -
cdr3_nt: TGTGCCACCAGCAGAGATAGCAGCGGGAGCACAGATACGCAGTATTTT
cdr3_aa: CATSRDSSGSTDTQYF

v_call: TRBV30
j_call: TRBJ2-7
d_call: TRBD2
clone_size: -
cdr3_nt: TGTGCCTGGATGCCTCTAGCGGGAGGCGAGCAGTACTTC
cdr3_aa: CAWMPLAGGEQYF

v_call: TRBV5-1
j_call: TRBJ2-1
d_call: -
clone_size: -
cdr3_nt: TGCGCCAGCAGCTCCGGGACGTACAATGAGCAGTTCTTC
cdr3_aa: CASSSGTYNEQFF

v_call: TRBV19
j_call: TRBJ2-7
d_call: TRBD2
clone_size: -
cdr3_nt: TGTGCCAGTAGTAAGGGACTAGCGCGAGAAACCTACGAGCAGTACTTC
cdr3_aa: CASSKGLARETYEQYF

v_call: TRBV30
j_call: TRBJ1-4
d_call: TRBD1
clone_size: -
cdr3_nt: TGTGCCTGGAGCTCAGGACAGGGGGTTGCTAATGAAAAACTGTTTTTT
cdr3_aa: CAWSSGQGVANEKLFF

v_call: TRBV11-2
j_call: TRBJ2-1
d_call: -
clone_size: -
cdr3_nt: TGTGCCAGCAGCTTAGAGGCGGGCAGGTGGGGATTATCGAACTACAATGAGCAGTTCTTC
cdr3_aa: CASSLEAGRWGLSNYNEQFF

v_call: TRBV5-6
j_call: TRBJ2-7
d_call: -
clone_size: -
cdr3_nt: TGTGCCAGCAGCCCGACTCCCTACTACGAGCAGTACTTC
cdr3_aa: CASSPTPYYEQYF

v_call: TRBV7-8
j_call: TRBJ2-7
d_call: -
clone_size: -
cdr3_nt: TGTGCCAGCAGCTTAGGAGCGGTGGACTACGAGCAGTACTTC
cdr3_aa: CASSLGAVDYEQYF

v_call: TRBV29-1
j_call: TRBJ2-5
d_call: -
clone_size: many
cdr3_nt: TGCAGCGTTGGGTGGGGGGTTCAAGAGACCCAGTACTTC
cdr3_aa: CSVGWGVQETQYF

v_call: TRBV4-2
j_call: TRBJ2-1
d_call: TRBD2
clone_size: -
cdr3_nt: TGTGCCAGCAGCCAAGCTTCGACTAGCGGGAGACCGAATGAGCAGTTCTTC
cdr3_aa: CASSQASTSGRPNEQFF

v_call: TRBV7-2
j_call: TRBJ1-1
d_call: -
clone_size: -
cdr3_nt: TGTGCCAGCAGCTTAGGGGGGGCGAACACTGAAGCTTTCTTT
cdr3_aa: CASSLGGANTEAFF

v_call: TRBV2
j_call: TRBJ2-1
d_call: TRBD2
clone_size: -
cdr3_nt: TGTGCCAGCACTACTAGCGGCCGCTACAATGAGCAGTTCTTC
cdr3_aa: CASTTSGRYNEQFF

v_call: TRBV12-5
j_call: TRBJ1-5
d_call: -
clone_size: -
cdr3_nt: TGTGCTAGTGGTTTGGTACGGGAGGGTGGCTTTGTGGACAATCAGCCCCAGCATTTT
cdr3_aa: CASGLVREGGFVDNQPQHF

v_call: TRBV27
j_call: TRBJ2-7
d_call: -
clone_size: -
cdr3_nt: TGTGCCAGCAGGCGATTTGACACCTCCTACGAGCAGTACTTC
cdr3_aa: CASRRFDTSYEQYF

v_call: TRBV19
j_call: TRBJ1-2
d_call: -
clone_size: -
cdr3_nt: TGTGCCAGTAGTATTGGCAGGGGTGATGGCTACACCTTC
cdr3_aa: CASSIGRGDGYTF

v_call: TRBV7-2
j_call: TRBJ2-7
d_call: -
clone_size: -
cdr3_nt: TGTGCCAGCACCCTTAGTATCGGAGGCCTCGCCTACGAGCAGTACTTC
cdr3_aa: CASTLSIGGLAYEQYF

v_call: TRBV5-1
j_call: TRBJ2-1
d_call: -
clone_size: few
cdr3_nt: TGCGCCAGCAGCCACGGGACGGCTTACAATGAGCAGTTCTTC
cdr3_aa: CASSHGTAYNEQFF

v_call: TRBV5-6
j_call: TRBJ2-1
d_call: -
clone_size: -
cdr3_nt: TGTGCCAGCAGACCGACAGGTTCCTCCTACAATGAGCAGTTCTTC
cdr3_aa: CASRPTGSSYNEQFF

v_call: TRBV28
j_call: TRBJ1-4
d_call: TRBD1
clone_size: -
cdr3_nt: TGTGCCAGCAGTCCACGACAGGGGTCAAAACTGTTTTTT
cdr3_aa: CASSPRQGSKLFF

v_call: TRBV5-1
j_call: TRBJ2-3
d_call: -
clone_size: once
cdr3_nt: TGCGCCAGCAGCACCGGGACTCCTGTCTCAGATACGCAGTATTTT
cdr3_aa: CASSTGTPVSDTQYF

v_call: TRBV19
j_call: TRBJ1-4
d_call: TRBD1
clone_size: -
cdr3_nt: TGTGCCAGTAGTATCAGACGACAGGGAGGTGAAAAACTGTTTTTT
cdr3_aa: CASSIRRQGGEKLFF

v_call: TRBV10-3
j_call: TRBJ1-5
d_call: -
clone_size: -
cdr3_nt: TGTGCCATCAGTGAGTCGTTTCGGGGGGCAGTCAATCAGCCCCAGCATTTT
cdr3_aa: CAISESFRGAVNQPQHF